Listed here are 23 T cell receptor beta chains from one sample, sequenced in a study of patients and donors after allogeneic stem cell transplantation. TCRdb independently ran MiXCR on the RT-PCR reads; one entry per CDR3 protein. The sample lists some 880,000 distinct CDR3 sequences; roughly 18% were seen once. Sequences were obtained from blood, either unsorted or a sorted T cell fraction (not recorded which). These receptors all come from a human donor who was either an allogeneic HSCT recipient or a stem cell or donor lymphocyte infusion donor (not recorded which). It is not recorded whose cells these are; they may come from a transplant donor.

The chain carries TRBV7-2 and TRBJ2-7; 8 bases are shared with TRBD2. This CDR3 contains 14 residues. With V trimmed by 1 base and J by 7 bases, 6 bases remained unmatched. In germline, CDR1 is SGHTA, CDR2 FQGNSA. The CDR3 DNA sequence: TGTGCCAGCAGCTTAGACGGGGGGGCGTGGGAGCAGTACTTC. This translates into CASSLDGGAWEQYF.

This clonotype was seen just once. The chain has TRBV12-3 or TRBV12-4 and TRBJ1-1; TRBD1 might be the D (6 bases). The CDR3 loop spans 15 amino acids. Trimming cost V 7 bases and J 1 base, with 16 bases left between them. The CDR3 loop reads CASTGYRDKNTEAFF. The CDR3 DNA reads TGTGCCAGCACTGGGTACCGGGACAAGAACACTGAAGCTTTCTTT.

A few counts support this clonotype. For the CDR3, the DNA is TGCAGTGGAACTAGCGGGAGCTATGAGCAGTTCTTC. Residues: CSGTSGSYEQFF. This chain links TRBV20-1 with TRBJ2-1; 11 nucleotides match TRBD2. With 7 bases clipped from V and 8 bases from J, the junction kept 4 bases outside the gene matches. Germline V lookup: CDR1 DFQATT, CDR2 SNEGSKA (reference sequence). This CDR3 spans 12 amino acids.

The rearrangement links TRBV4-3 to TRBJ2-2; the match to TRBD2 covers 9 bases. CDR1 LGHNA and CDR2 YSLEER come from the germline V gene. The CDR3 contains 16 residues. With V trimmed by 0 bases and J by 6 bases, 5 bases remained unmatched. The CDR3 here is CASSQERGGPAGELFF. DNA for the CDR3: TGCGCCAGCAGCCAAGAGCGGGGGGGCCCCGCCGGGGAGCTGTTTTTT.

The sample holds a few counts of this clonotype. The rearrangement joins TRBV5-5 to TRBJ2-5; D is ambiguous. This CDR3 is 14 amino acids long. From germline, CDR1 is SGHKS and CDR2 YYEKEE (reference sequence). V was shortened by 4 bases and J by 2 bases, with 12 bases between the two germline ends. The DNA for the CDR3 is TGTGCCAGCAGCAAGCAGCCTTTTCAAGAGACCCAGTACTTC. It encodes CASSKQPFQETQYF.

This clonotype was counted between two and nine times. This chain joins TRBV12-3 or TRBV12-4 and TRBJ2-1; no reliable D call. The germline V and J ends were trimmed by 6 bases and 1 base, with 19 bases remaining between them. The CDR3 loop spans 17 amino acids. CDR3 sequence: CASSPRAGLASYNEQFF. CDR3 nucleotide sequence: TGTGCCAGCAGCCCCCGGGCCGGGCTGGCGTCCTACAATGAGCAGTTCTTC.

This clonotype was counted a few times. The chain links TRBV25-1 to TRBJ2-1; 8 nucleotides match TRBD2. After removal of 6 bases from V and 3 bases from J, the junction contained 7 bases not matched to a gene. The CDR3 has 15 residues. Germline loops: CDR1 MGHDK, CDR2 SYGVNS. As DNA, the CDR3 is TGTGCCAGCAGCTTAGCGGGGTACGGCTACAATGAGCAGTTCTTC. Its translation: CASSLAGYGYNEQFF.

This sequence joins TRBV15 and TRBJ2-5; 7 bases are shared with TRBD1. CDR1 and CDR2 (germline): LNHNV, YYDKDF (reference sequence). This CDR3 has 17 residues. The J segment lost 4 bases and the V segment lost 0 bases, leaving 11 bases of the junction unmatched. Written as DNA, the CDR3 is TGTGCCACCAGCAGAGATCGAGGGGGCACAGCGAGAGAGACCCAGTACTTC. Encoded protein: CATSRDRGGTARETQYF. Based on the CDR3 plus reference TRBV15 and TRBJ2-5, the full variable domain is DAMVIQNPRYQVTQFGKPVTLSCSQTLNHNVMYWYQQKSSQAPKLLFHYYDKDFNNEADTPDNFQSRRPNTSFCFLDIRSPGLGDTAMYLCATSRDRGGTARETQYFGPGTRLLVL.

There are many counts of this clonotype. This rearrangement joins TRBV7-2 to TRBJ1-1; tentatively, D is TRBD1 (5 bases). CDR1 is SGHTA, CDR2 FQGNSA, per germline. The V and J ends lost 3 bases and 0 bases respectively, with 8 bases between them. This CDR3 contains 14 residues. The CDR3 DNA reads TGTGCCAGCAGCTTGAAGGGACTGAACACTGAAGCTTTCTTT. Amino acid sequence: CASSLKGLNTEAFF.

This clonotype was detected once. This chain uses TRBV6-6 with TRBJ1-6, with 8 positions matching TRBD1. The germline V gene has CDR1 MNHNY and CDR2 SVGAGI (reference sequence). Trimming cost V 10 bases and J 8 bases; bases outside gene matches: 7. The CDR3 extends over 13 amino acids. The CDR3 spells CATGQGDDSPLHF. CDR3 nucleotide sequence: TGTGCCACCGGACAGGGAGATGATTCACCCCTCCACTTT.

There are a few counts of this clonotype. The rearrangement uses TRBV7-8 and TRBJ1-6, with D maybe TRBD1 (5 bases). V was pared by 5 bases and J by 5 bases, with 16 bases between. CDR3 length: 16 amino acids. Germline CDR1 and CDR2: SGHVS and FQNEAQ. CDR3 coding DNA: TGTGCCAGCAGCCCACTGGGACGCGCCAATAATTCACCCCTCCACTTT. This codes for CASSPLGRANNSPLHF. The full variable domain, its missing parts supplied by reference TRBV7-8 and TRBJ1-6, is GAGVSQSPRYKVAKRGQDVALRCDPISGHVSLFWYQQALGQGPEFLTYFQNEAQLDKSGLPSDRFFAERPEGSVSTLKIQRTQQEDSAVYLCASSPLGRANNSPLHFGNGTRLTVT.

The chain links TRBV20-1 to TRBJ2-7; D possibly matches TRBD1 or TRBD2 (5 bases each). Between the trimmed V and J ends, which lost 6 bases and 4 bases, there was a span of 19 bases. The CDR3 is made up of 14 amino acids. Germline CDR1 is DFQATT and CDR2 is SNEGSKA (reference sequence). The CDR3: CSADQGRKEYEQYF. The CDR3 nucleotides read TGCAGTGCCGACCAGGGACGGAAAGAATACGAGCAGTACTTC.

This clonotype came up a few times. This chain links TRBV10-3 with TRBJ2-7, with TRBD2 matching over 14 bases. Germline lookup yields CDR1 ENHRY and CDR2 SYGVKD. This CDR3 is built from 15 residues. DNA for the CDR3: TGTGCGCACCATGTCGGGACTAGCGGGAGCGTCGAGCAGTACTTC. Protein: CAHHVGTSGSVEQYF.

The chain carries TRBV29-1 and TRBJ1-1; weak D call: TRBD1 (6 bases). Germline CDR1 SQVTM, CDR2 ANQGSEA. The CDR3 is made up of 14 amino acids. Between the trimmed V and J ends, which lost 1 base and 3 bases, there was a span of 12 bases. The CDR3: CSVEGGGYDTEAFF. The CDR3 DNA follows: TGCAGCGTTGAAGGAGGGGGTTACGACACTGAAGCTTTCTTT.

The V gene is TRBV28, the J gene TRBJ2-1, with 9 bases matching TRBD2. The ends lost 3 bases at V and 5 bases at J; junction bases unmatched: 5. The CDR3 consists of 15 residues. Germline V CDR1 and CDR2: MDHEN, SYDVKM. The CDR3 nucleotides read TGTGCCAGCAGTTTCGGCGGGGGGGCCCACAATGAGCAGTTCTTC. Its protein product is CASSFGGGAHNEQFF.

V usage is TRBV27 and J usage is TRBJ1-2, with TRBD1 matching 8 bases. J was trimmed by 8 bases and V by 7 bases; bases with no gene match: 6. CDR1 and CDR2 from the germline V gene are MNHEY and SMNVEV (reference sequence). This CDR3 is built from 12 residues. CDR3 coding DNA: TGTGCCAGCAATACAGGGGGGGGCGGCTACACCTTC. It specifies CASNTGGGGYTF.

This clonotype was observed a few times. The chain combines TRBV29-1 with TRBJ2-1; 14 nucleotides align to TRBD2. Germline CDR1 reads SQVTM; CDR2 reads ANQGSEA. The CDR3 runs 14 residues. J lost 6 bases, V lost 6 bases, and 4 bases had no gene match. The CDR3 protein is CSVKTSGGANEQFF. DNA for the CDR3: TGCAGCGTGAAGACTAGCGGGGGGGCCAATGAGCAGTTCTTC.

This clonotype was seen more than once but under ten times. The chain couples TRBV19 to TRBJ1-4; no firm D call. This CDR3 comprises 14 residues. Germline lookup yields CDR1 LNHDA and CDR2 SQIVND (reference sequence). V gave up 7 bases and J gave up 7 bases, with 16 bases separating them. The CDR3 protein is CASTPGRGGEKLFF. The CDR3 nucleotides read TGTGCCAGTACCCCGGGGAGAGGTGGTGAAAAACTGTTTTTT. Combining the CDR3 with reference TRBV19 and TRBJ1-4 gives the whole variable domain DGGITQSPKYLFRKEGQNVTLSCEQNLNHDAMYWYRQDPGQGLRLIYYSQIVNDFQKGDIAEGYSVSREKKESFPLTVTSAQKNPTAFYLCASTPGRGGEKLFFGSGTQLSVL.

The chain uses TRBV7-2 and TRBJ2-2; possible D gene TRBD2, 5 bases. CDR1 is SGHTA and CDR2 is FQGNSA in the germline V gene. This CDR3 contains 16 residues. V shed 1 base and J shed 0 bases, with 9 bases lying between them. The CDR3 coding sequence is TGTGCCAGCAGCTTAGTAGCGATCCCGAACACCGGGGAGCTGTTTTTT. As protein: CASSLVAIPNTGELFF.

The CDR3 region has the DNA TGTGCCAGCAGCTCCACGGGGCTCTCAGGGAAACTGTTTTTT. It encodes CASSSTGLSGKLFF. This chain uses TRBV7-3 with TRBJ1-4, with a possible D match to TRBD1 (5 bases). The CDR3 is 14 amino acids. The germline V gene encodes CDR1 SGHTA and CDR2 FQGTGA. Trimming took 4 bases from V and 11 from J, leaving 17 bases between them.

J is TRBJ2-1 and V is TRBV3-1, with TRBD2 identical over 12 bases. The V gene's germline CDR1 is LGHDT and CDR2 YNNKEL (reference sequence). This CDR3 comprises 13 residues. J was trimmed by 14 bases and V by 6 bases; bases with no gene match: 8. Written as DNA, the CDR3 is TGTGCCAGCAGATGGGCTAGCGGGAGGGAGAAGTTCTTC. It yields the protein CASRWASGREKFF.

This clonotype was detected only a few times. V usage is TRBV11-2 and J usage is TRBJ2-7; D gene uncertain. V lost 0 bases, J lost 3 bases, and 15 bases lay in between. The CDR3 has 16 residues. CDR1 and CDR2 (germline): SGHAT, FQNNGV. The CDR3 DNA reads TGTGCCAGCAGCTTAGATATAGCACGAAGGTACTACGAGCAGTACTTC. It specifies CASSLDIARRYYEQYF.

This clonotype turned up a few times. At one end the junction does not follow the germline gene, possibly because of a read error. The chain joins TRBV2 to TRBJ1-2; possibly TRBD1 for D (5 bases). The CDR3 length is 11 residues. Germline CDR1 is SNHLY and CDR2 is FYNNEI. This CDR3 is CASPGYRGSAF. CDR3 bases: TGTGCCAGCCCAGGGTACCGTGGCAGCGCCTTC. The whole variable domain, filled in from reference TRBV2 and TRBJ1-2, reads EPEVTQTPSHQVTQMGQEVILRCVPISNHLYFYWYRQILGQKVEFLVSFYNNEISEKSEIFDDQFSVERPDGSNFTLKIRSTKLEDSAMYFCASPGYRGSAFGSGTRLTVV.